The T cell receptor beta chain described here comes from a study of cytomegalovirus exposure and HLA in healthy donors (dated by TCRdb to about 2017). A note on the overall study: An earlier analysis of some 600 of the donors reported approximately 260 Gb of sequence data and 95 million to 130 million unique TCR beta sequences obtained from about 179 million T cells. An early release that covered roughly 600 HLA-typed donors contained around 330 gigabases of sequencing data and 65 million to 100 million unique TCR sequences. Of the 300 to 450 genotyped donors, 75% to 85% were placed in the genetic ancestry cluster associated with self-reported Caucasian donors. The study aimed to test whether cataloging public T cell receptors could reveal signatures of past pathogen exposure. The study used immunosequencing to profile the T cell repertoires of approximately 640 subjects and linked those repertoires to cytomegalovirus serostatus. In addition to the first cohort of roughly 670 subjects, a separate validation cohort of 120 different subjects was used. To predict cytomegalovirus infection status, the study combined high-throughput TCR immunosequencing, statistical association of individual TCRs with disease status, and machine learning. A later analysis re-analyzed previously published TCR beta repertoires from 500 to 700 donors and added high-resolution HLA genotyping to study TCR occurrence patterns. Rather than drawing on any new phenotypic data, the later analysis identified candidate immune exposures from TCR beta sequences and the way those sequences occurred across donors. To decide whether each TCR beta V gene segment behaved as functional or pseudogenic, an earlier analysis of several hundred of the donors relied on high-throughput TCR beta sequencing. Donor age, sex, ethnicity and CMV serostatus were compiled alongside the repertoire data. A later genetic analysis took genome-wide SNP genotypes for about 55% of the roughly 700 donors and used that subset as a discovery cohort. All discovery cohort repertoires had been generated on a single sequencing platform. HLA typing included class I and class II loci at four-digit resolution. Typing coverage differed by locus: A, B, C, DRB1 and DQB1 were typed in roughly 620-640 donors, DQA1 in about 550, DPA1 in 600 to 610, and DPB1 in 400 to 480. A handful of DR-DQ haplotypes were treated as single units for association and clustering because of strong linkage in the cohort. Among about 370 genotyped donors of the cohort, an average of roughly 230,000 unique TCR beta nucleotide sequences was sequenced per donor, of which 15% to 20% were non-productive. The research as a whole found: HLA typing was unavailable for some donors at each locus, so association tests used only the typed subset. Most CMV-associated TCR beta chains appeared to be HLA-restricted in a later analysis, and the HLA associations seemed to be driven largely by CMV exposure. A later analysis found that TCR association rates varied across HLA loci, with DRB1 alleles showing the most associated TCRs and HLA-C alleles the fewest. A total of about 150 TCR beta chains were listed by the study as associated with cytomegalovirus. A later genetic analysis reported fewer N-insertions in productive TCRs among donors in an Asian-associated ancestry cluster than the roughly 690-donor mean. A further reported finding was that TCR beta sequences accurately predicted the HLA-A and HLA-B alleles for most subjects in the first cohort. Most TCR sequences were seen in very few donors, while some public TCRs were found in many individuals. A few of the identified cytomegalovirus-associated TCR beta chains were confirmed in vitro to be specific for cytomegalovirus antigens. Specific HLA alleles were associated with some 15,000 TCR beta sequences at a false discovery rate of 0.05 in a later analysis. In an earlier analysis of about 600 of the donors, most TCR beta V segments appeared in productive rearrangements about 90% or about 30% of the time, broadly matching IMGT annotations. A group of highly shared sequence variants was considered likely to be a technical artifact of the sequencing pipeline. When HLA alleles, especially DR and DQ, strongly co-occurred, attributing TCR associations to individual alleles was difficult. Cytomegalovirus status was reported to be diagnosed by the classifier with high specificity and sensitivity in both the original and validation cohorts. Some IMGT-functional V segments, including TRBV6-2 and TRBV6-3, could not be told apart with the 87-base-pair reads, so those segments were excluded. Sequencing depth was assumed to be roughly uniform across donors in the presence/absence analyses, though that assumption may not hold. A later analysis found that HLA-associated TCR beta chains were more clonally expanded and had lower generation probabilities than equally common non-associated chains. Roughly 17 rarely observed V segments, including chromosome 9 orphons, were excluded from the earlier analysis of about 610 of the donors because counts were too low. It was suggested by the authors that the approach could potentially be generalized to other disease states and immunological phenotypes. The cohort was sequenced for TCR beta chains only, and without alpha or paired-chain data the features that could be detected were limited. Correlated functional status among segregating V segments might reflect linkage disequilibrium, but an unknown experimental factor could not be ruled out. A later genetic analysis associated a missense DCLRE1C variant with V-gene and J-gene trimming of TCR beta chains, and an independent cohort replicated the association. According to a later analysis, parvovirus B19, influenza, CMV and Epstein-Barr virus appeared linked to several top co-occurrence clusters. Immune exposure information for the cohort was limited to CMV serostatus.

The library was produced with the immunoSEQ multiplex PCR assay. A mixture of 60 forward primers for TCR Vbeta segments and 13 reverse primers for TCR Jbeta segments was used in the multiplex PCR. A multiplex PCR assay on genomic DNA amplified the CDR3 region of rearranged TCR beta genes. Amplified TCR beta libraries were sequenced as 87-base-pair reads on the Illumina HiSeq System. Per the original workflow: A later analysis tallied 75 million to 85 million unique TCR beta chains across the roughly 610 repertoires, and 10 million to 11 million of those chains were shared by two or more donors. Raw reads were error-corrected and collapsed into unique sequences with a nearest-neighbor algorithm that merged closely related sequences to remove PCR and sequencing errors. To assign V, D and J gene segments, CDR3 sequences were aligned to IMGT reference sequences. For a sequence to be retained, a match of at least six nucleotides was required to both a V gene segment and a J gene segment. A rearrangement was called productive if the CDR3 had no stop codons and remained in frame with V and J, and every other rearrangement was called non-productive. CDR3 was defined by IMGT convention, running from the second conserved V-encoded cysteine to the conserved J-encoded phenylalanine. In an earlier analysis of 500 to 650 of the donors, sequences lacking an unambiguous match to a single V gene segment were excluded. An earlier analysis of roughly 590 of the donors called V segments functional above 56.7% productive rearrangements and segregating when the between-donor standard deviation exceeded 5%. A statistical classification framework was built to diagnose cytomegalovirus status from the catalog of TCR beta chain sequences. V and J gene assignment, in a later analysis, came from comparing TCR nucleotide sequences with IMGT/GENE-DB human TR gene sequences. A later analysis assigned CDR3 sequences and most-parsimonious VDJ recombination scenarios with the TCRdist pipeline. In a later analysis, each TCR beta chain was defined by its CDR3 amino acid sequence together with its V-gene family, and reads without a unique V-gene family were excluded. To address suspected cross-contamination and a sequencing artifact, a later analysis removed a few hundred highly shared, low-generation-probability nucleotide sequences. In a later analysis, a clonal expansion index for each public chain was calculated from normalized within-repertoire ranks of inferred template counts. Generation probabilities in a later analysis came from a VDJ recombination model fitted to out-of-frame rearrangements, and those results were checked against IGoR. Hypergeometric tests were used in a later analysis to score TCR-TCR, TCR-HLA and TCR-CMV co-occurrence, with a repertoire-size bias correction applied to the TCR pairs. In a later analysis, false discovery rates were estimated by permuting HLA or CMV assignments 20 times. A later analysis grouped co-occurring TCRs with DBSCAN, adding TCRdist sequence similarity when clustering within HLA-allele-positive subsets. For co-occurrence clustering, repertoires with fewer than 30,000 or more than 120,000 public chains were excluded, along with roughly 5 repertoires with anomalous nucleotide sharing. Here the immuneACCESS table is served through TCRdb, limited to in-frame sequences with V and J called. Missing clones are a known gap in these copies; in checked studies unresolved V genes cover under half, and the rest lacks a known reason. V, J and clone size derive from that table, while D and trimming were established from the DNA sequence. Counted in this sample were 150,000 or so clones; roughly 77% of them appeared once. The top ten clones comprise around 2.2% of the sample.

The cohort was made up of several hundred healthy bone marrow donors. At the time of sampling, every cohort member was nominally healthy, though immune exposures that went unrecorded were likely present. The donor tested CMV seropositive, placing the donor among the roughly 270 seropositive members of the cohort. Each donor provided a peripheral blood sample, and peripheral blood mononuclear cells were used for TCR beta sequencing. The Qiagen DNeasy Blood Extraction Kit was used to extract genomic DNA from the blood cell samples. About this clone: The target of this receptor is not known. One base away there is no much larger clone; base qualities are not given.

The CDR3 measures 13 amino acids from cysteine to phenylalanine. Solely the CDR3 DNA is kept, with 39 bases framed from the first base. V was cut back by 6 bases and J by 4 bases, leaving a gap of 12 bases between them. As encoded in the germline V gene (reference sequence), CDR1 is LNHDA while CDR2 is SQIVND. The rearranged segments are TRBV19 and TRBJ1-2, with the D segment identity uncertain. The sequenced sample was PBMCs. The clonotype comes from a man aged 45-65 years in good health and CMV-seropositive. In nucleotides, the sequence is TGTGCCAGTAGGAGAGCCCTGTCCTATGGCTACACCTTC. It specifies CASRRALSYGYTF.